The subject of this entry is one TCR beta chain. Antigen: not known. The donors were healthy bone marrow donors. This entry comes from a study of cytomegalovirus exposure and HLA in healthy donors. Study-wide results and limits: An observed cluster of highly shared sequence variants was recorded as a likely sequencing artifact.

The CDR3 is made up of 11 amino acids. V was cut by 10 bases and J by 5 bases, with 12 bases left in between. The germline CDR1 and CDR2 sequences are MNHNS and SASEGT. The PCR contained 60 Vbeta and 13 Jbeta primers. Sequencing was performed with immunoSEQ multiplex PCR; in TCRdb, only in-frame clones are kept and a portion is missing. The repertoire consists of roughly 110,000 clones, with 82% occurring once and the leading ten covering roughly 2.6%. The TCR sequence derives from a woman younger than 30 in good health and CMV-seronegative. The sequencing input was PBMCs. This chain links TRBV6-1 with TRBJ2-7, with TRBD1 as a possible D gene (5 bases). The CDR3 loop is CATRTSHEQYV. The CDR3 bases are TGTGCCACCCGGACATCCCACGAGCAGTACGTC.